This T cell receptor (beta chain) came from a study of T cells in Graves' hyperthyroidism and ophthalmopathy. Study findings and constraints: Before onset, by a median of approximately 5.9 months, the model predicted ophthalmopathy. The blood repertoire included most of the expanded thyroid clonotypes above 0.001.

Germline CDR1 SNHLY, CDR2 FYNNEI. Trimming pared 4 bases from V and 5 bases from J, leaving 13 bases between. The CDR3 runs 14 residues. Those patients with uncontrolled infection, other autoimmune disease, pregnancy or lactation were excluded. Clinical symptoms, serum thyroxine, TRAb, thyroid ultrasound and orbital computed tomography established diagnosis. RNA transcripts were the template for amplifying TCR beta CDR3 regions. The HTBI set primed first-round TCR CDR3 RT-PCR. TCRdb independently ran MiXCR on the multiplex PCR reads; one entry per CDR3 protein. The data contain 340,000 or so distinct CDR3 sequences, approximately 17% of them singletons. This clonotype was observed at least ten times. Its specificity is not known.

Input material: blood. The genes are TRBV2 and TRBJ2-3; D gene unclear. The sequence came from a man aged 25-45 years with Graves' hyperthyroidism. The CDR3 DNA reads TGTGCCAGCAGTGCTTCCCAGGTAGGAGATACGCAGTATTTT. Encoded protein: CASSASQVGDTQYF.